What follows are 11 T cell receptor beta chains derived from one specimen sequenced in a study of blood T cell repertoires in COVID-19. Using immunoSEQ multiplex PCR, the repertoire was profiled, and TCRdb retains in-frame clones only, with some absent. The sample includes a few hundred thousand clones, 89% seen only once; the top ten take approximately 5%. Sequences were obtained from peripheral blood. The receptors shown here come from a woman between 40 and 55 years old who had recovered from COVID-19.

This chain uses TRBV18 with TRBJ2-3; perhaps TRBD2 as D (6 bases). V dropped 1 base and J dropped 3 bases, with 8 bases sitting between them. CDR3 length: 14 residues. Germline V gene data show CDR1 as KGHSH and CDR2 as LQKENI. The CDR3 sequence is CASSPRGETDTQYF. In DNA, the CDR3 is TGTGCCAGCTCACCACGGGGGGAGACAGATACGCAGTATTTT. The whole variable domain, remainder taken from reference TRBV18 and TRBJ2-3, is NAGVMQNPRHLVRRRGQEARLRCSPMKGHSHVYWYRQLPEEGLKFMVYLQKENIIDESGMPKERFSAEFPKEGPSILRIQQVVRGDSAAYFCASSPRGETDTQYFGPGTRLTVL.

This clone was seen just once. This chain uses TRBV25-1 with TRBJ1-3, with a weak D call TRBD1 (5 bases). The CDR3 contains 15 residues. V was pared by 2 bases and J by 0 bases, with 8 bases between. CDR1 and CDR2 from the germline V gene are MGHDK and SYGVNS. The DNA for the CDR3 is TGTGCCAGCAGTGAAGACAGCTTCTCTGGAAACACCATATATTTT. It encodes CASSEDSFSGNTIYF.

The rearrangement joins TRBV9 to TRBJ2-3, with D possibly TRBD2 on 5 matching bases. Germline CDR1 reads SGDLS; CDR2 reads YYNGEE. V shed 0 bases and J shed 4 bases, with 18 bases lying between them. CDR3 length: 17 residues. The CDR3 DNA is TGTGCCAGCAGCGTAGTCAAAGGACTCTCGGACCCAGATACGCAGTATTTT. It specifies CASSVVKGLSDPDTQYF. The whole variable domain, filled in from reference TRBV9 and TRBJ2-3, reads DSGVTQTPKHLITATGQRVTLRCSPRSGDLSVYWYQQSLDQGLQFLIQYYNGEERAKGNILERFSAQQFPDLHSELNLSSLELGDSALYFCASSVVKGLSDPDTQYFGPGTRLTVL.

The chain employs TRBV3-1 (or the pseudogene TRBV3-2) and TRBJ2-2, with a possible D match to TRBD1 (7 bases). Germline CDR1 is LGHDT and CDR2 is YNNKEL (reference sequence). The CDR3 is made up of 16 amino acids. V lost 4 bases to trimming and J lost 2 bases, with 14 bases between them. The CDR3 nucleotides read TGTGCCAGCAGCCCCGGGGGACAGCGTAACACCGGGGAGCTGTTTTTT. Encoded protein: CASSPGGQRNTGELFF.

The V call is TRBV6-6, the J call TRBJ2-5, with TRBD2 as a possible D gene (6 bases). The J call may be in error: the DNA end matches TRBJ2-7 better. Germline CDR1 is MNHNY and CDR2 is SVGAGI (reference sequence). The CDR3 contains 13 residues. The CDR3 DNA follows: TGTGCCAGCGGGGATACTAGCCACTACGAGCAGTACTTC. Translating it yields CASGDTSHYEQYF.

The chain carries TRBV20-1 and TRBJ1-2, with D possibly being TRBD1 (6 bases). Trimming removed 3 bases from V and 7 bases from J, with 21 bases in between. Germline assignment: CDR1 DFQATT and CDR2 SNEGSKA (reference sequence). The CDR3 is 15 residues long. The CDR3 sequence is CSASLGSGGAFGYTF. The CDR3 DNA sequence: TGCAGTGCTAGTCTGGGTAGCGGGGGGGCGTTTGGCTACACCTTC.

The chain recombines TRBV5-1 with TRBJ1-1; D remains ambiguous. Trimming removed 4 bases from V and 2 bases from J, with 12 bases in between. Germline V lookup: CDR1 SGHRS, CDR2 YFSETQ. The CDR3 length is 14 residues. Here the CDR3 DNA reads TGCGCCAGCAGCCTACATACAGCAAACACTGAAGCTTTCTTT. It is translated as CASSLHTANTEAFF.

The chain joins TRBV28 to TRBJ2-3, with 7 bases fitting TRBD1. The CDR3 runs 14 residues. The V gene end was trimmed by 7 bases and the J gene end by 0 bases; junction bases not matched to a gene: 4. CDR1 is MDHEN, CDR2 SYDVKM, per germline. The DNA of the CDR3 is TGTGCCAGCAACCCGGGACAGAGCACAGATACGCAGTATTTT. Translating it yields CASNPGQSTDTQYF.

J is TRBJ2-7 and V is TRBV28; 7 nucleotides agree with TRBD1. The CDR3 has 14 amino acids. Trimming at V came to 4 bases and at J to 5 bases, leaving 8 bases not matched to a gene. The germline V gene has CDR1 MDHEN and CDR2 SYDVKM. Here the CDR3 DNA reads TGTGCCAGCAGTTCCCCCGACAGGGACCACGAGCAGTACTTC. Translation gives CASSSPDRDHEQYF.

This chain uses TRBV6-5 with TRBJ2-5, with D perhaps matching TRBD2 (6 bases). CDR1 is MNHEY, CDR2 SVGAGI, per germline. Trimming cost V 6 bases and J 2 bases, with 13 bases left between them. The CDR3 sequence is 14 residues long. The CDR3 coding sequence is TGTGCCAGCAGGTCTCTGGGGAGGCAAGAGACCCAGTACTTC. Translation: CASRSLGRQETQYF.

V usage is TRBV5-1 and J usage is TRBJ1-2; 7 positions match TRBD1. The V and J ends lost 2 bases and 4 bases, in that order; junction bases with no gene match: 11. Per germline, CDR1 SGHRS and CDR2 YFSETQ. The CDR3 extends over 16 amino acids. CDR3 DNA sequence: TGCGCCAGCAGCTTCGCCACAGGGGAACCTTCCTATGGCTACACCTTC. Protein product: CASSFATGEPSYGYTF.